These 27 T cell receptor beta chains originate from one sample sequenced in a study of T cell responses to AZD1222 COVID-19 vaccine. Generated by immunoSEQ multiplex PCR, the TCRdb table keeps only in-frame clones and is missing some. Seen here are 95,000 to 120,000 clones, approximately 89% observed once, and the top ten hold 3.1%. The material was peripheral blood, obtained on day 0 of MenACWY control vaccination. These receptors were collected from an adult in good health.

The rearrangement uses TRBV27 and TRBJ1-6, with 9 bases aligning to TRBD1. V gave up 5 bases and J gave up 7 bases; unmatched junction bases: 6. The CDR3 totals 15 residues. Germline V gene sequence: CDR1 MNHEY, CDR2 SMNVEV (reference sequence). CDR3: CASSAGTGLNSPLHF. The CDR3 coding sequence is TGTGCCAGCAGTGCAGGGACAGGGTTGAATTCACCCCTCCACTTT.

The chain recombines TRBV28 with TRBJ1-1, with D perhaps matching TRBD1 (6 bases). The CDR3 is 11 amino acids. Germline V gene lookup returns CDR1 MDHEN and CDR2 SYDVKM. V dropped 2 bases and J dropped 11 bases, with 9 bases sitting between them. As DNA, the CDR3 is TGTGCCAGCAGTTTAGGGGGGCATGCTTTCTTT. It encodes CASSLGGHAFF.

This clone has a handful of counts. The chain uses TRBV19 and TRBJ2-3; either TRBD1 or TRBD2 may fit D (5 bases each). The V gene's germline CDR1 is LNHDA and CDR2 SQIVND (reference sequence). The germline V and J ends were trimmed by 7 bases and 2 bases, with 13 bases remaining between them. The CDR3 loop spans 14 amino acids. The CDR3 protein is CASMGDDLTDTQYF. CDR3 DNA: TGTGCCAGTATGGGGGACGATCTCACAGATACGCAGTATTTT.

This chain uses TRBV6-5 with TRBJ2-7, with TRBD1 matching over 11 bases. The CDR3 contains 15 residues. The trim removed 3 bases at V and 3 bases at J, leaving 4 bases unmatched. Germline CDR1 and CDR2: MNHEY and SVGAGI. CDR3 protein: CASSYTGTGGYEQYF. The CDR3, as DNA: TGTGCCAGCAGTTATACCGGGACAGGGGGCTACGAGCAGTACTTC.

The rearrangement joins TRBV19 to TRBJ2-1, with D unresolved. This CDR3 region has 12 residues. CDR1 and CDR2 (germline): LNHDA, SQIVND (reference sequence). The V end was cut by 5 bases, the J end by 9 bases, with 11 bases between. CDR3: CASSPRDPEQFF. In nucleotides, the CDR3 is TGTGCCAGTAGTCCTCGTGATCCTGAGCAGTTCTTC. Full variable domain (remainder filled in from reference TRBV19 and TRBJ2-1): DGGITQSPKYLFRKEGQNVTLSCEQNLNHDAMYWYRQDPGQGLRLIYYSQIVNDFQKGDIAEGYSVSREKKESFPLTVTSAQKNPTAFYLCASSPRDPEQFFGPGTRLTVL.

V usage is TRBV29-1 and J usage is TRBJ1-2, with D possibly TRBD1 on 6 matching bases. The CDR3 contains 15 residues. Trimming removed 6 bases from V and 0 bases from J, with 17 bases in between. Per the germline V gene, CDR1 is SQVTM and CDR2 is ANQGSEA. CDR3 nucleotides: TGCAGCGTAACACTGGTCCAGGGGTCTAACTATGGCTACACCTTC. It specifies CSVTLVQGSNYGYTF.

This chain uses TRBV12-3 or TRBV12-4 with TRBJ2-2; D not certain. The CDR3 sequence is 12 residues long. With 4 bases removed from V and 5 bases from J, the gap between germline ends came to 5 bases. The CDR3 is CASSSITGELFF. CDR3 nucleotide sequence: TGTGCCAGCAGTTCCATAACCGGGGAGCTGTTTTTT.

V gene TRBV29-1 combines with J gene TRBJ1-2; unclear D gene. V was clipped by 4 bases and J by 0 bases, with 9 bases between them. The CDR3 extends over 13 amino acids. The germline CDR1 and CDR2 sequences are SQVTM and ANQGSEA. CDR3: CSVGNEPNYGYTF. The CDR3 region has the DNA TGCAGCGTTGGGAACGAACCTAACTATGGCTACACCTTC.

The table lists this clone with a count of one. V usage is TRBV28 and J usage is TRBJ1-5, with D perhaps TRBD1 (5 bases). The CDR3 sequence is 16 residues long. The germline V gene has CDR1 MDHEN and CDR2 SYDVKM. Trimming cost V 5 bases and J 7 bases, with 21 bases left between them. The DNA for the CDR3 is TGTGCCAGCAGTCCCGGGTTAGGGACCATGCACCAGCCCCAGCATTTT. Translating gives CASSPGLGTMHQPQHF.

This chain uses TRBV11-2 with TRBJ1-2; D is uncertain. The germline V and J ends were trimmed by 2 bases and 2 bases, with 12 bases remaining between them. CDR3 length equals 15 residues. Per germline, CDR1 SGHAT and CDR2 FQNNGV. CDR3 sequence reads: CASSLFTTRNYGYTF. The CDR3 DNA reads TGTGCCAGCAGCTTATTTACGACGCGAAACTATGGCTACACCTTC.

DNA for the CDR3: TGTGCCAGCAGCTTAGGCAGGGCGCGCGCCGGGGAGCTGTTTTTT. It encodes CASSLGRARAGELFF. The chain uses TRBV7-2 and TRBJ2-2, with D maybe TRBD1 (5 bases). The CDR3 has 15 amino acids. V was shortened by 1 base and J by 6 bases, with 12 bases between the two germline ends. Germline-derived CDR1 and CDR2 are SGHTA and FQGNSA. Complete variable domain (other parts from reference TRBV7-2 and TRBJ2-2): GAGVSQSPSNKVTEKGKDVELRCDPISGHTALYWYRQSLGQGLEFLIYFQGNSAPDKSGLPSDRFSAERTGGSVSTLTIQRTQQEDSAVYLCASSLGRARAGELFFGEGSRLTVL.

CDR3 loop: CASSNRGGSYEQYF. Written as DNA, the CDR3 is TGTGCCAGCAGCAACAGGGGGGGCTCCTACGAGCAGTACTTC. This chain uses TRBV7-9 with TRBJ2-7; D perhaps matches TRBD1 (8 bases). V shed 5 bases and J shed 0 bases, with 11 bases lying between them. The CDR3 is made up of 14 amino acids. Germline lookup yields CDR1 SEHNR and CDR2 FQNEAQ (reference sequence). The full variable domain, rest sourced from reference TRBV7-9 and TRBJ2-7, is DTGVSQNPRHKITKRGQNVTFRCDPISEHNRLYWYRQTLGQGPEFLTYFQNEAQLEKSRLLSDRFSAERPKGSFSTLEIQRTEQGDSAMYLCASSNRGGSYEQYFGPGTRLTVT.

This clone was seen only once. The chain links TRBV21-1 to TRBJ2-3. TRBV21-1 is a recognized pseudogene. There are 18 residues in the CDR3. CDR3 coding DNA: TGTGCCAGCAGCAAAGCGCATCGCCCGGGCTCCTGGACGGATACGCAGTATTTT. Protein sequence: CASSKAHRPGSWTDTQYF.

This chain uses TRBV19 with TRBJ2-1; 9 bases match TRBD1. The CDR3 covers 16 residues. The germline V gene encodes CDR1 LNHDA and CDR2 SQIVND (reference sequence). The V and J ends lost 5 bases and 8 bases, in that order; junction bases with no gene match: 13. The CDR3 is CASSPPRTGALYEQFF. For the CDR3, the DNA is TGTGCCAGTAGTCCGCCTCGGACAGGGGCTTTGTATGAGCAGTTCTTC. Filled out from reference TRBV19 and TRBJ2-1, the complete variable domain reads DGGITQSPKYLFRKEGQNVTLSCEQNLNHDAMYWYRQDPGQGLRLIYYSQIVNDFQKGDIAEGYSVSREKKESFPLTVTSAQKNPTAFYLCASSPPRTGALYEQFFGPGTRLTVL.

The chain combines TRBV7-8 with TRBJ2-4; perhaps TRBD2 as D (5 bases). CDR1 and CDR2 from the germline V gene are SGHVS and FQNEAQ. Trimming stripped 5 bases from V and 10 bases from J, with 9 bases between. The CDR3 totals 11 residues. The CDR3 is CASSNGLIQYF. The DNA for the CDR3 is TGTGCCAGCAGCAACGGACTTATTCAGTACTTC.

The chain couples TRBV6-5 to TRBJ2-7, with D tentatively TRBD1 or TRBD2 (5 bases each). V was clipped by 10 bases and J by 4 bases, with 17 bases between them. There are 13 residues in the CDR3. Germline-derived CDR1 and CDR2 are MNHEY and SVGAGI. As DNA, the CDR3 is TGTGCCACCCGCCGGGACGTAGGTTACGAGCAGTACTTC. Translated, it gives CATRRDVGYEQYF.

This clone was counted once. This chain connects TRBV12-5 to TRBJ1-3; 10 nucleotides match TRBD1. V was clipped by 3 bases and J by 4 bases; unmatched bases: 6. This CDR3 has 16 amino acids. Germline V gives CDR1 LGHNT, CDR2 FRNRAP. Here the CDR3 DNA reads TGTGCTAGTGGTTTTTTGGGGACAGGGGTAGGAAACACCATATATTTT. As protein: CASGFLGTGVGNTIYF.

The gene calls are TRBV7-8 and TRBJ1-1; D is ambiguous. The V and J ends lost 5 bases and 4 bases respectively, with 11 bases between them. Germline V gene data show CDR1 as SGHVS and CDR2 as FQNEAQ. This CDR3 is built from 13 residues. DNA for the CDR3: TGTGCCAGCAGCCACGCCGGTGGCACTGAAGCTTTCTTT. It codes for CASSHAGGTEAFF.

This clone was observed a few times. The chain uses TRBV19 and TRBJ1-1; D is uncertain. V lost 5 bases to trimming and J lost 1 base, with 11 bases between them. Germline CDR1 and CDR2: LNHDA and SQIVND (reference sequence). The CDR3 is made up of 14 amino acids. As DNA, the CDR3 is TGTGCCAGTAGTTTCCCACCTCAGAACACTGAAGCTTTCTTT. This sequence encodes CASSFPPQNTEAFF.

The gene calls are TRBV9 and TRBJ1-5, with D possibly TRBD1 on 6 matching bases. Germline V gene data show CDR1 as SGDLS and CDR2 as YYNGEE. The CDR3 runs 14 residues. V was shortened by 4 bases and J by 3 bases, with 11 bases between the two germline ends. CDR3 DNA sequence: TGTGCCAGCAGCCCAAGGGACAACAATCAGCCCCAGCATTTT. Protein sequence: CASSPRDNNQPQHF.

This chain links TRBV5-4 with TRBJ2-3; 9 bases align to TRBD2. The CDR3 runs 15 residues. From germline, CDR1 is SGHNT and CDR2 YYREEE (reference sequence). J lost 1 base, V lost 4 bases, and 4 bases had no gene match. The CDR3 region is CASSISGGGTDTQYF. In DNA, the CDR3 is TGTGCCAGCAGCATTAGCGGGGGAGGCACAGATACGCAGTATTTT.

The CDR3 protein is CASSLTGGIQGAPEAFF. Here the CDR3 DNA reads TGCGCCAGCAGCTTGACGGGAGGGATACAGGGGGCCCCTGAAGCTTTCTTT. The rearrangement links TRBV5-1 to TRBJ1-1, with 9 bases lining up with TRBD1. Germline V gene lookup returns CDR1 SGHRS and CDR2 YFSETQ. V lost 1 base and J lost 6; bases outside the gene matches: 13. This CDR3 is built from 17 residues.

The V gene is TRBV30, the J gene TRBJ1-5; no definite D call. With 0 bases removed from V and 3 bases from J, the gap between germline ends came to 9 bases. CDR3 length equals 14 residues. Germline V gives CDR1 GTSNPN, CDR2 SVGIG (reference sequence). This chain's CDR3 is CAWSVPTANQPQHF. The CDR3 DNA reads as TGTGCCTGGAGTGTGCCGACGGCCAATCAGCCCCAGCATTTT.

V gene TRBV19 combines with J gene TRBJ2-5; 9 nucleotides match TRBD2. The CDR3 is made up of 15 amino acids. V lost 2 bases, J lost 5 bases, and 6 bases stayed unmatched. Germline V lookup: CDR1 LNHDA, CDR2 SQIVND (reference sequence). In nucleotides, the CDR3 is TGTGCCAGTAGTATATCAGCGGGGGGAGGCGAGACCCAGTACTTC. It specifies CASSISAGGGETQYF.

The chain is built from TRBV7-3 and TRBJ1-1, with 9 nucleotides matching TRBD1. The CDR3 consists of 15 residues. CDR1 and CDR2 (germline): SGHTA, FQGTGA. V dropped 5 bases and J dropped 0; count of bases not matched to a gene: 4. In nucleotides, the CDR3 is TGTGCCAGCAGCCCGGGGACAGGGATGAACACTGAAGCTTTCTTT. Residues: CASSPGTGMNTEAFF.

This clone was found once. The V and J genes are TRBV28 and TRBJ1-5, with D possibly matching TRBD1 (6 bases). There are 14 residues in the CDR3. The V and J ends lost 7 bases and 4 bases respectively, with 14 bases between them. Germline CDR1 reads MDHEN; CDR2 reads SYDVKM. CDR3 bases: TGTGCCAGCACCCTGAGGGGGAGTAATCAGCCCCAGCATTTT. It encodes CASTLRGSNQPQHF.

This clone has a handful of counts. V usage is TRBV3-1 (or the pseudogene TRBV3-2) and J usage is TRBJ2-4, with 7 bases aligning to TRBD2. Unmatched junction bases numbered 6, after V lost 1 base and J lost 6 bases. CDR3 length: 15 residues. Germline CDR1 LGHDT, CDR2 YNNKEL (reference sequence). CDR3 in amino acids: CASSQGTRGGNIQYF. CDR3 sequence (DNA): TGTGCCAGCAGCCAAGGGACACGCGGGGGAAACATTCAGTACTTC.